The source of this TCR beta chain is a study of blood T cell repertoires in COVID-19. Background on the study: Samples came from the United States, Italy and Spain, spanning acute and convalescent COVID-19.

This clone was counted once. The V gene end was trimmed by 5 bases and the J gene end by 2 bases; junction bases not matched to a gene: 8. The CDR3 spans 15 residues. Germline V gene lookup returns CDR1 SGHNT and CDR2 YYREEE (reference sequence). In the original analysis: Amplified reference gene primers provided the basis for estimating nucleated cell counts. Assay: immunoSEQ multiplex PCR; the TCRdb copy retains only in-frame clones and omits some. V, J and clone size reflect that table, while D and trimming were determined from the DNA. The top ten clones hold under 2.5% of a sample with about 250,000 clones, about 88% of them seen once.

This receptor was obtained from a woman in her thirties or forties who had recovered from COVID-19. Sequencing was performed on peripheral blood. The chain couples TRBV5-4 to TRBJ2-5; 8 bases are shared with TRBD2. The CDR3 sequence: CASSRGGRRQETQYF. The CDR3 bases are TGTGCCAGCAGTCGGGGGGGCCGGCGGCAAGAGACCCAGTACTTC.